The entry below gives a single T cell receptor (beta chain) sequence along with its context. The data were taken from a study of blood T cell repertoires in COVID-19. Overall study context: Samples representing acute and convalescent COVID-19 were sourced from the United States, Italy and Spain. The analysed material was cDNA or gDNA that came from T cells, B-cell-depleted T cells, or PBMCs.

Germline trimming cut 0 bases from V and 5 bases from J; bases unmatched to any gene: 4. In germline, CDR1 is LGHDT, CDR2 YNNKEL (reference sequence). The CDR3 covers 15 residues. Individuals aged roughly 18 to 100 years were recruited from around 22 US areas. Clinical histories supplied by participants themselves formed the basis of cohort assignment. The protocol was immunoSEQ multiplex PCR, while the TCRdb copy is restricted to in-frame clones and leaves out a portion. The data hold around 130,000 clones, with 75% to 90% observed a single time. Input material: PBMCs or T cells enriched from blood (not recorded which). V gene TRBV3-1 (or the pseudogene TRBV3-2) combines with J gene TRBJ1-3; 7 nucleotides agree with TRBD1. The source of this sequence is a woman between 50 and 59 years old who had recovered from COVID-19. The CDR3 loop reads CASSQDPGGRNTIYF. As DNA, the CDR3 is TGTGCCAGCAGCCAAGATCCAGGGGGAAGAAACACCATATATTTT.